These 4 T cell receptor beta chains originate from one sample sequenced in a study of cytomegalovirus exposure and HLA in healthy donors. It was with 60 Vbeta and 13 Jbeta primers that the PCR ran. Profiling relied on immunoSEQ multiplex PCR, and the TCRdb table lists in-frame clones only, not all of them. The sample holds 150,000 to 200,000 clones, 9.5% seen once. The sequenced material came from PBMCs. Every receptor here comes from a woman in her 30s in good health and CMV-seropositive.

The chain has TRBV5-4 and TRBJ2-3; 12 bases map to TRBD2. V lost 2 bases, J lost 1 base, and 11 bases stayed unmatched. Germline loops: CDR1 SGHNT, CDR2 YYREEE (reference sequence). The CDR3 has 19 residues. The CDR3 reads CASSFGTSGLPLGTDTQYF. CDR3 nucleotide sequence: TGTGCCAGCAGCTTCGGGACTAGCGGGCTCCCATTGGGCACAGATACGCAGTATTTT. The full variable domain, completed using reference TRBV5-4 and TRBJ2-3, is ETGVTQSPTHLIKTRGQQVTLRCSSQSGHNTVSWYQQALGQGPQFIFQYYREEENGRGNFPPRFSGLQFPNYSSELNVNALELDDSALYLCASSFGTSGLPLGTDTQYFGPGTRLTVL.

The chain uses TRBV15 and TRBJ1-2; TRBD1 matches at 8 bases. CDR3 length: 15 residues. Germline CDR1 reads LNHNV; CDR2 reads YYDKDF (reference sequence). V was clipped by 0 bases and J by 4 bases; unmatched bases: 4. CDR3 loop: CATSREDRVGYGYTF. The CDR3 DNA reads TGTGCCACCAGCAGAGAGGACAGGGTAGGCTATGGCTACACCTTC.

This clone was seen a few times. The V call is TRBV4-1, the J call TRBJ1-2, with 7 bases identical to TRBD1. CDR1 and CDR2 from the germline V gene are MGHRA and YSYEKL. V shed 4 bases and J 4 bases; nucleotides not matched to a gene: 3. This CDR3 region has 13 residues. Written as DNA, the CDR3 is TGCGCCAGCAGCCTAGGGGGCCTCTATGGCTACACCTTC. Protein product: CASSLGGLYGYTF.

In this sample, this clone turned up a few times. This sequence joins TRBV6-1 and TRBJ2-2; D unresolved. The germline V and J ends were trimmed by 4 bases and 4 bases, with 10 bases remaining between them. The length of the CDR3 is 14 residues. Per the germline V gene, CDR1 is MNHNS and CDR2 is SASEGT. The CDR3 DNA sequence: TGTGCCAGCAGTGGCATCAAGCCCACCGGGGAGCTGTTTTTT. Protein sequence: CASSGIKPTGELFF.